The 32 T cell receptor beta chains below were found in one sample sequenced in a study of blood T cell repertoires in COVID-19. TCRdb's copy holds only in-frame clones and misses some; the assay was immunoSEQ multiplex PCR. This table has 150,000 to 180,000 clones, just under 85% appearing once. Sequencing was done on a sample of peripheral blood. The receptors come from a woman in her fifties or sixties with acute or convalescent COVID-19.

This rearrangement joins TRBV7-3 to TRBJ1-1, with TRBD1 matching 10 bases. Unmatched junction bases numbered 4, after V lost 5 bases and J lost 4 bases. The CDR3 length is 14 residues. Germline CDR1 reads SGHTA; CDR2 reads FQGTGA. This chain's CDR3 is CASSRQGAGTEAFF. Here the CDR3 DNA reads TGTGCCAGCAGCCGACAGGGGGCTGGCACTGAAGCTTTCTTT.

The chain couples TRBV5-6 to TRBJ1-1; 10 nucleotides match TRBD1. Trimming took 1 base from V and 1 from J; bases not matched to a gene: 4. Germline V lookup: CDR1 SGHDT, CDR2 YYEEEE. CDR3 length equals 16 residues. As DNA, the CDR3 is TGTGCCAGCAGCTTGTTTGGGACAGGGGCGAACACTGAAGCTTTCTTT. Its protein product is CASSLFGTGANTEAFF.

The gene calls are TRBV9 and TRBJ1-6; D gene ambiguous. The germline V and J ends were trimmed by 0 bases and 10 bases, with 17 bases remaining between them. The V gene's germline CDR1 is SGDLS and CDR2 YYNGEE. CDR3 size: 16 residues. The CDR3 sequence: CASSVGAPQSSSPLHF. The CDR3 DNA is TGTGCCAGCAGCGTAGGGGCACCTCAGTCCTCATCACCCCTCCACTTT. The full variable domain, rest sourced from reference TRBV9 and TRBJ1-6, is DSGVTQTPKHLITATGQRVTLRCSPRSGDLSVYWYQQSLDQGLQFLIQYYNGEERAKGNILERFSAQQFPDLHSELNLSSLELGDSALYFCASSVGAPQSSSPLHFGNGTRLTVT.

V gene TRBV7-2 combines with J gene TRBJ2-2, with D perhaps TRBD2 (6 bases). The V and J ends lost 3 bases and 5 bases respectively, with 10 bases between them. From germline, CDR1 is SGHTA and CDR2 FQGNSA. This CDR3 has 14 residues. The CDR3 nucleotides read TGTGCCAGCAGCTTTTTTGCGGGGACCGGGGAGCTGTTTTTT. Translation: CASSFFAGTGELFF.

This clone qualifies as medium-sized. This sequence joins TRBV29-1 and TRBJ1-1, with 8 bases lining up with TRBD1. V lost 5 bases to trimming and J lost 0 bases; unmatched junction nucleotides: 5. The CDR3 has 14 amino acids. Germline-derived CDR1 and CDR2 are SQVTM and ANQGSEA. CDR3 bases: TGCAGCGTTCGCCCGGGACAGGTGAACACTGAAGCTTTCTTT. It encodes CSVRPGQVNTEAFF.

This rearrangement joins TRBV11-2 to TRBJ2-3, with 7 bases that match TRBD1. The CDR3 is made up of 15 amino acids. Germline CDR1 SGHAT, CDR2 FQNNGV. V was clipped by 3 bases and J by 6 bases; unmatched bases: 9. The CDR3 spells CASSFHRGMWDTQYF. In DNA form, the CDR3 reads TGTGCCAGCAGCTTCCACAGGGGTATGTGGGATACGCAGTATTTT.

Details on this clone: A junction boundary mismatches the germline segment, possibly from a read error. V gene TRBV15 combines with J gene TRBJ2-7; tentative D call: TRBD1 (5 bases). The CDR3 covers 15 residues. Germline CDR1 LNHNV, CDR2 YYDKDF (reference sequence). CDR3 protein: CATSRDLAWQGKRFF. For the CDR3, the DNA is TGTGCCACCAGCAGAGATCTTGCCTGGCAGGGTAAGAGGTTCTTC.

DNA of the CDR3: TGTGCCAGCTCACCGTCCGCACTGAACTCTGGAAACACCATATATTTT. Encoded protein: CASSPSALNSGNTIYF. The V and J genes are TRBV18 and TRBJ1-3; unclear D gene. Germline-derived CDR1 and CDR2 are KGHSH and LQKENI. The CDR3 is 16 amino acids. Trimming removed 3 bases at V and 0 bases at J, with 12 bases between.

J is TRBJ1-5 and V is TRBV5-4, with a weak D call TRBD1 (6 bases). This CDR3 is built from 15 residues. The V end lost 4 bases, the J end lost 3 bases, and 14 bases lay between the germline ends. Germline V gives CDR1 SGHNT, CDR2 YYREEE (reference sequence). The CDR3 sequence is CASSPGGQNNQPQHF. In DNA, the CDR3 is TGTGCCAGCAGCCCCGGGGGGCAAAACAATCAGCCCCAGCATTTT. The whole variable domain, filled in from reference TRBV5-4 and TRBJ1-5, reads ETGVTQSPTHLIKTRGQQVTLRCSSQSGHNTVSWYQQALGQGPQFIFQYYREEENGRGNFPPRFSGLQFPNYSSELNVNALELDDSALYLCASSPGGQNNQPQHFGDGTRLSIL.

The rearrangement joins TRBV10-1 to TRBJ1-1; D possibly corresponds to TRBD1 (6 bases). This CDR3 is 20 amino acids long. Germline loops: CDR1 WNHNN, CDR2 SYGVQD (reference sequence). Trimming pared 5 bases from V and 1 base from J, leaving 29 bases between. The CDR3 DNA follows: TGCGCCAGCAGTCCCAGTCGGGGGGCCTGGGGAGGACAGAAGAACACTGAAGCTTTCTTT. Translating gives CASSPSRGAWGGQKNTEAFF.

The V gene is TRBV19, the J gene TRBJ2-2, with TRBD2 identical over 8 bases. CDR3 length: 16 residues. Trimming removed 6 bases from V and 4 bases from J; junction bases left unmatched: 10. The germline V gene encodes CDR1 LNHDA and CDR2 SQIVND (reference sequence). CDR3 amino acids: CASSRGGRLGTGELFF. The CDR3 region has the DNA TGTGCCAGTAGCCGGGGGGGACGATTAGGCACCGGGGAGCTGTTTTTT.

The rearrangement joins TRBV4-1 to TRBJ1-6; a weak D match, TRBD1 (5 bases). The CDR3 is 16 residues long. Germline loops: CDR1 MGHRA, CDR2 YSYEKL. Trimming removed 0 bases at V and 8 bases at J, with 14 bases between. Here the CDR3 reads CASSQDLRGLHSPLHF. CDR3 coding DNA: TGCGCCAGCAGCCAAGACCTACGGGGGTTGCATTCACCCCTCCACTTT.

The chain recombines TRBV14 with TRBJ2-1; 9 nucleotides agree with TRBD2. V lost 1 base to trimming and J lost 7 bases; unmatched junction nucleotides: 5. Germline V gives CDR1 SGHDN, CDR2 FVKESK. The CDR3 has 15 residues. CDR3 residues: CASSQGGLARNEQFF. The CDR3 nucleotides are TGTGCCAGCAGCCAAGGGGGACTAGCACGAAATGAGCAGTTCTTC.

V usage is TRBV11-3 and J usage is TRBJ1-2; 9 bases align to TRBD1. Germline V lookup: CDR1 SGHNT, CDR2 YENEEA. This CDR3 is built from 13 residues. Losses at the gene ends were 5 bases for V and 6 bases for J; bases not matched to a gene: 4. CDR3 sequence: CASSEGQGHGYTF. The DNA for the CDR3 is TGTGCCAGCAGCGAGGGACAGGGCCATGGCTACACCTTC.

Only one count was recorded for this clone. The chain is built from TRBV9 and TRBJ1-6, with 10 positions matching TRBD1. J was trimmed by 4 bases and V by 5 bases; bases with no gene match: 6. The CDR3 spans 16 residues. Germline CDR1 reads SGDLS; CDR2 reads YYNGEE. CDR3 DNA sequence: TGTGCCAGCAGTCCCGGGACAGGGGCTTATAATTCACCCCTCCACTTT. As protein: CASSPGTGAYNSPLHF. Full variable domain (remainder filled in from reference TRBV9 and TRBJ1-6): DSGVTQTPKHLITATGQRVTLRCSPRSGDLSVYWYQQSLDQGLQFLIQYYNGEERAKGNILERFSAQQFPDLHSELNLSSLELGDSALYFCASSPGTGAYNSPLHFGNGTRLTVT.

This chain connects TRBV6-1 to TRBJ2-1; 8 bases are a match to TRBD1. Germline loops: CDR1 MNHNS, CDR2 SASEGT. The J segment lost 7 bases and the V segment lost 4 bases, leaving 6 bases of the junction unmatched. The CDR3 is 14 amino acids. The CDR3 loop is CASSGRGRGNEQFF. CDR3 in DNA: TGTGCCAGCAGTGGCAGGGGGCGCGGAAATGAGCAGTTCTTC.

By sample share, this clone is medium-sized. The chain carries TRBV2 and TRBJ1-2; 7 nucleotides line up with TRBD1. Looked up from germline, CDR1 is SNHLY and CDR2 is FYNNEI. CDR3 length: 14 residues. V lost 4 bases and J lost 8; bases outside the gene matches: 10. This CDR3 reads CASSVEGAVRGYTF. CDR3 bases: TGTGCCAGCAGTGTGGAGGGGGCGGTTAGGGGCTACACCTTC.

The chain employs TRBV19 and TRBJ1-4; 7 nucleotides align to TRBD1. This CDR3 is built from 18 residues. V lost 4 bases, J lost 0 bases, and 11 bases stayed unmatched. Germline V CDR1 and CDR2: LNHDA, SQIVND (reference sequence). CDR3 DNA: TGTGCCAGTAGTAAGGGGGCAGTGAATGGAGCAACTAATGAAAAACTGTTTTTT. Protein product: CASSKGAVNGATNEKLFF.

This clone was observed once. The rearrangement uses TRBV20-1 and TRBJ1-2; possibly TRBD1 for D (6 bases). This CDR3 region has 11 residues. Trimming removed 6 bases from V and 5 bases from J, with 10 bases in between. The germline V gene has CDR1 DFQATT and CDR2 SNEGSKA (reference sequence). The CDR3 here is CSAFGQYGYTF. Here the CDR3 DNA reads TGCAGTGCATTCGGACAGTATGGCTACACCTTC.

The rearrangement joins TRBV6-5 to TRBJ2-3, with TRBD1 identical over 10 bases. The CDR3 length is 14 residues. CDR1 is MNHEY and CDR2 is SVGAGI in the germline V gene. V gave up 0 bases and J gave up 13 bases; unmatched junction bases: 7. In nucleotides, the CDR3 is TGTGCCAGCAGTTACTCCCGGGACAGGGGACCGGAGTATTTT. This encodes CASSYSRDRGPEYF.

The rearrangement uses TRBV5-8 and TRBJ1-1, with a possible D match to TRBD1 (5 bases). The CDR3 runs 16 residues. Trimming stripped 1 base from V and 0 bases from J, with 13 bases between. Germline V gene lookup returns CDR1 SGHTS and CDR2 YDEGEE. In DNA, the CDR3 is TGTGCCAGCAGCTTGACTCTGGGGCTATTGAACACTGAAGCTTTCTTT. Translating gives CASSLTLGLLNTEAFF.

The chain couples TRBV11-2 to TRBJ1-2, with a possible D match to TRBD1 (5 bases). This CDR3 has 15 amino acids. V was clipped by 1 base and J by 8 bases, with 17 bases between them. From germline, CDR1 is SGHAT and CDR2 FQNNGV. CDR3 nucleotide sequence: TGTGCCAGCAGCTTAGGTGGGCAGGGTAGTTGGGGCTACACCTTC. Its protein product is CASSLGGQGSWGYTF. The full variable domain, with the rest looked up from reference TRBV11-2 and TRBJ1-2, is EAGVAQSPRYKIIEKRQSVAFWCNPISGHATLYWYQQILGQGPKLLIQFQNNGVVDDSQLPKDRFSAERLKGVDSTLKIQPAKLEDSAVYLCASSLGGQGSWGYTFGSGTRLTVV.

V gene TRBV7-2 combines with J gene TRBJ2-4; TRBD2 is a possible D gene (5 bases). CDR1 is SGHTA, CDR2 FQGNSA, per germline. V was shortened by 1 base and J by 1 base, with 14 bases between the two germline ends. This CDR3 spans 17 amino acids. CDR3 sequence: CASSLGVPGTAKNIQYF. DNA of the CDR3: TGTGCCAGCAGCTTAGGGGTACCGGGAACGGCCAAAAACATTCAGTACTTC.

CDR3 in amino acids: CASSRTGGSNQPQHF. In DNA form, the CDR3 reads TGCGCCAGCAGCCGAACAGGGGGCAGCAATCAGCCCCAGCATTTT. V gene TRBV4-1 combines with J gene TRBJ1-5, with 9 bases that match TRBD1. Germline V lookup: CDR1 MGHRA, CDR2 YSYEKL. J lost 1 base, V lost 4 bases, and 2 bases had no gene match. This CDR3 comprises 15 residues.

The chain couples TRBV5-1 to TRBJ2-1, with TRBD1 matching over 9 bases. The V gene end was trimmed by 4 bases and the J gene end by 3 bases; junction bases not matched to a gene: 5. The CDR3 consists of 15 residues. Per the germline V gene, CDR1 is SGHRS and CDR2 is YFSETQ. CDR3: CASSLAGQGYNEQFF. Here the CDR3 DNA reads TGCGCCAGCAGCCTGGCGGGACAGGGCTACAATGAGCAGTTCTTC. Based on the CDR3 plus reference TRBV5-1 and TRBJ2-1, the full variable domain is KAGVTQTPRYLIKTRGQQVTLSCSPISGHRSVSWYQQTPGQGLQFLFEYFSETQRNKGNFPGRFSGRQFSNSRSEMNVSTLELGDSALYLCASSLAGQGYNEQFFGPGTRLTVL.

This clone was recorded at least ten times. The rearrangement uses TRBV7-7 and TRBJ1-5, with a weak D call TRBD1 (6 bases). CDR1 and CDR2 (germline): SSHAT, FNYEAQ (reference sequence). Trimming cost V 0 bases and J 1 base, with 10 bases left between them. The CDR3 sequence is 16 residues long. CDR3 DNA: TGTGCCAGCAGCTTAGCCAGGGGCGAAAGCAATCAGCCCCAGCATTTT. Translation gives CASSLARGESNQPQHF.

The chain combines TRBV6-5 with TRBJ1-2; 9 nucleotides agree with TRBD1. Trimming removed 6 bases from V and 6 bases from J; junction bases left unmatched: 8. The CDR3 is 14 residues long. The germline V gene encodes CDR1 MNHEY and CDR2 SVGAGI. DNA for the CDR3: TGTGCCAGCAGCCTACCGGACAGGGGACATGGCTACACCTTC. Its translation is CASSLPDRGHGYTF.

The chain combines TRBV9 with TRBJ2-2, with D uncertain. V gave up 1 base and J gave up 6 bases, with 7 bases separating them. This CDR3 has 13 amino acids. Germline loops: CDR1 SGDLS, CDR2 YYNGEE. The CDR3 DNA is TGTGCCAGCAGCGTAAGCGTTTCCGGGGAGCTGTTTTTT. It encodes CASSVSVSGELFF.

The V call is TRBV5-5, the J call TRBJ2-5, with D perhaps matching TRBD2 (6 bases). The ends were cut back, 0 bases at V and 3 bases at J, with 9 bases in the middle. Per the germline V gene, CDR1 is SGHKS and CDR2 is YYEKEE (reference sequence). The CDR3 is 14 residues long. The CDR3: CASSLGTSKETQYF. As DNA, the CDR3 is TGTGCCAGCAGCTTGGGAACTAGCAAAGAGACCCAGTACTTC.

This clone came up once. The rearrangement joins TRBV10-1 to TRBJ1-2, with unresolved D. CDR3 length: 13 residues. CDR1 is WNHNN and CDR2 is SYGVQD in the germline V gene (reference sequence). V lost 4 bases, J lost 5 bases, and 11 bases lay in between. CDR3 DNA: TGCGCCAGCAGTGCCGGCAAGACTTATGGCTACACCTTC. This sequence encodes CASSAGKTYGYTF.

This CDR3 reads CASSLVPNEKLFF. The CDR3 DNA is TGTGCCAGCAGCCTCGTTCCGAATGAAAAACTGTTTTTT. The V gene is TRBV7-9, the J gene TRBJ1-4, with unresolved D. The CDR3 covers 13 residues. Germline values: CDR1 SEHNR, CDR2 FQNEAQ (reference sequence). Trimming removed 5 bases at V and 5 bases at J, with 9 bases between.

The chain is built from TRBV6-5 and TRBJ2-1, with TRBD2 matching 7 bases. Germline V CDR1 and CDR2: MNHEY, SVGAGI. This CDR3 has 13 residues. J was trimmed by 6 bases and V by 8 bases; bases with no gene match: 7. The CDR3 nucleotides read TGTGCCAGCCTCAGCGGGACTTTCAATGAGCAGTTCTTC. Its protein is CASLSGTFNEQFF.